This T cell receptor (beta chain) was sequenced in a study of blood T cell repertoires in COVID-19. Produced via immunoSEQ multiplex PCR; TCRdb's table is partial and in-frame only. The sample lists around 330,000 clones; 87% were seen once. Those enrolled, adults aged roughly 18 to 100 years, came from fewer than 25 US areas. Clinical history as reported by participants underpinned cohort assignment. The TCR sequence derives from a woman younger than 30 who had recovered from COVID-19. The specimen was PBMCs or T cells enriched from blood (not recorded which).

DNA of the CDR3: TGTGCCAGCAGCCTCGACAGGGTCTCCTACGAGCAGTACTTC. Amino acids: CASSLDRVSYEQYF. This sequence joins TRBV3-1 (or the pseudogene TRBV3-2) and TRBJ2-7; 7 bases match TRBD1. Germline CDR1 reads LGHDT; CDR2 reads YNNKEL (reference sequence). Trimming removed 4 bases from V and 0 bases from J; junction bases left unmatched: 3. The CDR3 covers 14 residues.